The rows below give T cell receptor beta chains drawn from one sample of a study of Graves' ophthalmopathy and Graves' hyperthyroidism. TCRdb re-called the multiplex PCR reads with MiXCR, one entry per CDR3 protein. This table has fewer than 350,000 distinct CDR3 sequences, 15% to 20% appearing once. Sequences were obtained from peripheral blood. All receptors derive from an adult man with Graves' ophthalmopathy. Each CDR3 is given with its conserved first and last residue. The D gene is left open where the match is weak. Size is omitted from some rows. Given values are once, few, many or a class for expanded clones.

. | many | TRBJ1-2 | 11 | TRBV6-2/TRBV6-3 | CASSYISGYTF | TGTGCCAGCAGTTACATCAGTGGCTACACCTTC
. | many | TRBJ1-6 | 14 | TRBV9 | CASRDLDPGTPLHF | TGTGCCAGCAGAGACCTCGACCCGGGGACACCCCTCCACTTT
. | many | TRBJ2-2 | 19 | TRBV3-1 | CASSQEGRGGASNTGELFF | TGTGCCAGCAGCCAAGAAGGTAGAGGGGGTGCGTCGAACACCGGGGAGCTGTTTTTT
TRBD1 | many | TRBJ1-5 | 16 | TRBV2 | CASNRQGPHSNQPQHF | TGTGCCAGCAACAGACAGGGGCCCCATAGCAATCAGCCCCAGCATTTT
TRBD1 | few | TRBJ2-2 | 16 | TRBV6-1 | CASSWDWQGAAGELFF | TGTGCCAGCAGCTGGGATTGGCAGGGGGCGGCCGGGGAGCTGTTTTTT
. | many | TRBJ1-2 | 15 | TRBV6-2/TRBV6-3 | CASSYSGRSNYGYTF | TGTGCCAGCAGTTACTCCGGACGGTCTAACTATGGCTACACCTTC
TRBD2 | . | TRBJ2-7 | 15 | TRBV12-3/TRBV12-4 | CASSVTSGATYEQYF | TGTGCCAGCAGTGTGACTAGCGGGGCAACCTACGAGCAGTACTTC
. | many | TRBJ1-1 | 17 | TRBV5-1 | CASSLPRIGRGNTEAFF | TGCGCCAGCAGCTTGCCTAGAATCGGCAGGGGTAACACTGAAGCTTTCTTT
TRBD1 | many | TRBJ2-2 | 14 | TRBV27 | CASGIAGGTGELFF | TGTGCCAGCGGGATAGCAGGGGGTACCGGGGAGCTGTTTTTT
. | many | TRBJ1-1 | 11 | TRBV28 | CASSYRDRAFF | TGTGCCAGCAGTTACAGGGATCGCGCTTTCTTT
. | . | TRBJ1-1 | 14 | TRBV10-3 | CAITNPGRVTEAFF | TGTGCCATCACCAACCCGGGCCGGGTCACTGAAGCTTTCTTT
. | few | TRBJ2-5 | 19 | TRBV30 | CAFLRRGGGLDDPRETQYF | TGTGCCTTCCTGAGGAGGGGGGGGGGCCTTGACGACCCTAGGGAGACCCAGTACTTC
. | many | TRBJ2-2 | 11 | TRBV29-1 | CSGIGLGELFF | TGCAGCGGGATAGGACTAGGGGAGCTGTTTTTT
. | many | TRBJ1-5 | 15 | TRBV5-1 | CASSLSGGSNQPQHF | TGCGCCAGCAGCTTGAGTGGGGGAAGCAATCAGCCCCAGCATTTT
. | many | TRBJ2-4 | 16 | TRBV6-1 | CASSEYGWGTSDIQYF | TGTGCCAGCAGTGAATATGGGTGGGGTACCTCGGACATTCAGTACTTC
. | many | TRBJ2-7 | 16 | TRBV4-1 | CASSPEGVQGLYEQYF | TGCGCCAGCAGCCCGGAAGGGGTACAGGGTCTCTACGAGCAGTACTTC
. | many | TRBJ2-2 | 16 | TRBV6-1 | CASSWRGAPGTGELFF | TGTGCCAGCAGCTGGAGGGGCGCGCCGGGAACCGGGGAGCTGTTTTTT
. | many | TRBJ1-1 | 12 | TRBV29-1 | CSAGHRNTEAFF | TGCAGCGCCGGACATAGGAACACTGAAGCTTTCTTT
. | many | TRBJ1-5 | 15 | TRBV6-5 | CASSYDPSGGQPQHF | TGTGCCAGCAGTTACGACCCATCGGGAGGTCAGCCCCAGCATTTT
. | many | TRBJ2-2 | 13 | TRBV29-1 | CSAGGLNTGELFF | TGCAGCGCAGGGGGACTTAACACCGGGGAGCTGTTTTTT
. | many | TRBJ2-7 | 14 | TRBV13 | CASSQLGRDYEQYF | TGTGCCAGCAGCCAACTGGGCAGAGACTACGAGCAGTACTTC
. | many | TRBJ1-3 | 13 | TRBV2 | CASSWDTGNTIYF | TGTGCCAGCAGCTGGGACACAGGAAACACCATATATTTT
. | many | TRBJ2-7 | 17 | TRBV27 | CASSSLRKGGVTYEQYF | TGTGCCAGCAGTTCCCTAAGGAAGGGGGGGGTAACCTACGAGCAGTACTTC
. | many | TRBJ1-5 | 15 | TRBV30 | CAWMAGGPSNQPQHF | TGTGCCTGGATGGCGGGGGGCCCTAGCAATCAGCCCCAGCATTTT
. | many | TRBJ2-2 | 11 | TRBV29-1 | CSVDNGGELFF | TGCAGCGTTGATAACGGCGGGGAGCTGTTTTTT
. | many | TRBJ1-1 | 14 | TRBV30 | CAWTRGAGFTEAFF | TGTGCCTGGACCAGAGGAGCAGGGTTCACTGAAGCTTTCTTT
TRBD1 | few | TRBJ1-5 | 14 | TRBV6-1 | CASTGTGNNQPQHF | TGTGCCAGCACGGGGACAGGGAACAATCAGCCCCAGCATTTT
TRBD1 | many | TRBJ2-2 | 19 | TRBV9 | CASSVSRDRGAPNTGELFF | TGTGCCAGCAGCGTAAGCAGGGACAGGGGGGCCCCGAACACCGGGGAGCTGTTTTTT
TRBD2 | once | TRBJ2-7 | 15 | TRBV6-2/TRBV6-3 | CASSYSSGSPYEQYF | TGTGCCAGCAGTTACTCTAGCGGGAGCCCCTACGAGCAGTACTTC
. | many | TRBJ2-5 | 14 | TRBV7-9 | CASREEGPQETQYF | TGTGCCAGCAGGGAGGAGGGGCCACAAGAGACCCAGTACTTC
TRBD1 | few | TRBJ2-6 | 16 | TRBV5-1 | CASTTGAVLGANVLTF | TGCGCCAGCACCACAGGGGCGGTTCTTGGGGCCAACGTCCTGACTTTC